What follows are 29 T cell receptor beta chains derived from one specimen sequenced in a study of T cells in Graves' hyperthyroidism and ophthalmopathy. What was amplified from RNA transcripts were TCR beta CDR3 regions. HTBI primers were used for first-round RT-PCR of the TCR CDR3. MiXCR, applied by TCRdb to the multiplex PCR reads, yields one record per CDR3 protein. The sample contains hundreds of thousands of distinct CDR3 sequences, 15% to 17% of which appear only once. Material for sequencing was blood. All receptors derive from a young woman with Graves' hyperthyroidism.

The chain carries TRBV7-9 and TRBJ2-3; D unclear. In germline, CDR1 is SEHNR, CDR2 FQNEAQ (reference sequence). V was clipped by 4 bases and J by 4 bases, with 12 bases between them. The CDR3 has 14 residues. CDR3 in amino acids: CASSSPRAADTQYF. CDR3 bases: TGTGCCAGCAGCTCCCCTAGGGCGGCAGATACGCAGTATTTT.

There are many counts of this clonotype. The CDR3 nucleotides read TGTGCCAGCAGTAACCCCCGTGTAGGTGCAAATGGCTACACCTTC. Translating gives CASSNPRVGANGYTF. V gene TRBV6-1 combines with J gene TRBJ1-2; D gene ambiguous. V lost 5 bases and J lost 6, with 19 bases in between. CDR1 MNHNS and CDR2 SASEGT come from the germline V gene. The CDR3 totals 15 residues.

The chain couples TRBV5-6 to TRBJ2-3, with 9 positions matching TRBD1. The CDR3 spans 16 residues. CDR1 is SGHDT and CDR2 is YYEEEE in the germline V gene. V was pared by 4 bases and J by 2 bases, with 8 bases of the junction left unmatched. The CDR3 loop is CASSPDRGSNTDTQYF. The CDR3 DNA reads TGTGCCAGCAGCCCGGACAGGGGCTCCAACACAGATACGCAGTATTTT.

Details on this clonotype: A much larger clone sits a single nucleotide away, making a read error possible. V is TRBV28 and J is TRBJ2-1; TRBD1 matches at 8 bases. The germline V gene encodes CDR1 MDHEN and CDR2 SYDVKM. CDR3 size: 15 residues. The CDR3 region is CASRFDRGSYNGQFF. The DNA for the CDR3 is TGTGCCAGCCGCTTCGACAGGGGCTCCTACAATGGGCAGTTCTTC.

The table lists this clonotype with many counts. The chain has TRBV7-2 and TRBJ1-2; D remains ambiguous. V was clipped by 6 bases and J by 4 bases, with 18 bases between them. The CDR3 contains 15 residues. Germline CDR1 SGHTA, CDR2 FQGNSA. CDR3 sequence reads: CASSSPPATIYGYTF. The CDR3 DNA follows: TGTGCCAGCAGTTCCCCCCCTGCCACCATCTATGGCTACACCTTC.

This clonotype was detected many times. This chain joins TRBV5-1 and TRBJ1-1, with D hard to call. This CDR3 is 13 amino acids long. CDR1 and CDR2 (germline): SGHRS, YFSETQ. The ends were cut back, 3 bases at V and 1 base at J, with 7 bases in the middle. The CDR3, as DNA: TGCGCCAGCAGCTCCCGCACGAACACTGAAGCTTTCTTT. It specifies CASSSRTNTEAFF.

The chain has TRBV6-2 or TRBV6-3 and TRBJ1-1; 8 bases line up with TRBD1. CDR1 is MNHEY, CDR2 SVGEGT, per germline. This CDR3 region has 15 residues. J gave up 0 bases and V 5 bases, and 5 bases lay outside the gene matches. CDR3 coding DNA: TGTGCCAGCAGTCCCGACAGGGGAATGAACACTGAAGCTTTCTTT. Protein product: CASSPDRGMNTEAFF.

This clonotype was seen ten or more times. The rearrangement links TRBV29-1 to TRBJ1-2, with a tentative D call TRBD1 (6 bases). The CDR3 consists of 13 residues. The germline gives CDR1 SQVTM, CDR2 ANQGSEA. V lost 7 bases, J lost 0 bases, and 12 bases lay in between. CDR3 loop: CSAWTEANYGYTF. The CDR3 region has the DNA TGCAGCGCCTGGACAGAGGCTAACTATGGCTACACCTTC.

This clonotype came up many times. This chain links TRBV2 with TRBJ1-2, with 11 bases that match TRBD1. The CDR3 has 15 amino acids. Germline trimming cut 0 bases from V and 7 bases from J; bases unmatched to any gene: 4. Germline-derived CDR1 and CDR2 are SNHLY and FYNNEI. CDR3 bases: TGTGCCAGCAGTGAAGCCCTCGGGACAGGGGGTGGCTACACCTTC. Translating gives CASSEALGTGGGYTF.

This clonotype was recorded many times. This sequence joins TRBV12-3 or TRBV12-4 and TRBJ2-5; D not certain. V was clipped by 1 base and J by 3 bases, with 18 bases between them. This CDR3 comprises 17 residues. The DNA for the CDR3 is TGTGCCAGCAGTTTAGGATGGACGGCTAGTGGGGAAGAGACCCAGTACTTC. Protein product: CASSLGWTASGEETQYF.

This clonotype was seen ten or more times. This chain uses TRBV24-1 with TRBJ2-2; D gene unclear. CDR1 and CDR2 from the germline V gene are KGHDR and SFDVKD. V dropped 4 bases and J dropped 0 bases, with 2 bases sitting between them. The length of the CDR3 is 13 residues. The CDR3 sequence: CATSDPNTGELFF. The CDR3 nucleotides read TGTGCCACCAGTGACCCGAACACCGGGGAGCTGTTTTTT.

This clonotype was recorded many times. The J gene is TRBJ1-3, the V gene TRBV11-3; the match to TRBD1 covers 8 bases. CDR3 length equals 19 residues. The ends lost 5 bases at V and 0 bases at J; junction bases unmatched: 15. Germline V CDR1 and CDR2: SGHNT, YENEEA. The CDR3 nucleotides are TGTGCCAGCAGCCCGCGGACAGGGAAGATCCCCCACTCTGGAAACACCATATATTTT. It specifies CASSPRTGKIPHSGNTIYF.

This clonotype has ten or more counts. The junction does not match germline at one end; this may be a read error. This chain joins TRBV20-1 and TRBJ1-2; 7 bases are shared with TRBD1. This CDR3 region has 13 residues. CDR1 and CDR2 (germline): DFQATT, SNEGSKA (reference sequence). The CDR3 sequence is CSASPGGAYSYTF. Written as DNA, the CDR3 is TGCAGTGCTAGCCCAGGGGGGGCCTATAGCTACACCTTC.

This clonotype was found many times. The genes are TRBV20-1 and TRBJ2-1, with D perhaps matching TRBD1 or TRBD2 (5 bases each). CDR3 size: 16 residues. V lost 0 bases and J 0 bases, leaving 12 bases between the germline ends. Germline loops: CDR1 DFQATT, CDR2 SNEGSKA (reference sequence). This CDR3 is CSARDGGANSYNEQFF. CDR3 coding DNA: TGCAGTGCTAGAGATGGGGGAGCGAACTCCTACAATGAGCAGTTCTTC.

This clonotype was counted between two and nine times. This CDR3 is CSASGDFGYTF. In nucleotides, the CDR3 is TGCAGTGCTAGCGGGGATTTTGGCTACACCTTC. This chain uses TRBV20-1 with TRBJ1-2; D remains unclear. CDR3 length: 11 amino acids. Trimming took 3 bases from V and 7 from J, leaving 9 bases between them. Germline CDR1 and CDR2: DFQATT and SNEGSKA (reference sequence).

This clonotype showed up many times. The CDR3 DNA is TGCAGCGTTGAACAGGGACAGGGGCACGAGCAGTACTTC. This gives the protein CSVEQGQGHEQYF. The chain has TRBV29-1 and TRBJ2-7, with TRBD1 matching 10 bases. Germline V gives CDR1 SQVTM, CDR2 ANQGSEA. This CDR3 contains 13 residues. The V and J ends lost 2 bases and 5 bases, in that order; junction bases with no gene match: 3.

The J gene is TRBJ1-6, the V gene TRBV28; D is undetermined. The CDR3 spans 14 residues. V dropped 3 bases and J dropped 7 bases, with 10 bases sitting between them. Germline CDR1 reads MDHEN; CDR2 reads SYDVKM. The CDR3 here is CASSFNRNNSPLHF. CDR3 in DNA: TGTGCCAGCAGTTTTAATCGGAACAATTCACCCCTCCACTTT. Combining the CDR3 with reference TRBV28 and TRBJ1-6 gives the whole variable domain DVKVTQSSRYLVKRTGEKVFLECVQDMDHENMFWYRQDPGLGLRLIYFSYDVKMKEKGDIPEGYSVSREKKERFSLILESASTNQTSMYLCASSFNRNNSPLHFGNGTRLTVT.

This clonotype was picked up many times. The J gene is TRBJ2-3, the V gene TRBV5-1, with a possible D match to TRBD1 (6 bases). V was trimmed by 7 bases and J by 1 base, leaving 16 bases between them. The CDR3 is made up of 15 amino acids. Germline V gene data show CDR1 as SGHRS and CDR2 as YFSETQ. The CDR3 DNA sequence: TGCGCCAGCGGACCGACAGGTACAGGCACAGATACGCAGTATTTT. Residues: CASGPTGTGTDTQYF.

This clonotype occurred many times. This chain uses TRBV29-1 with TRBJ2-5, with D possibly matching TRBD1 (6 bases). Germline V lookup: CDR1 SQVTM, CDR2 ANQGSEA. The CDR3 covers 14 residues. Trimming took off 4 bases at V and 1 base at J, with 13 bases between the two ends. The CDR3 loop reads CSVGDGTSQETQYF. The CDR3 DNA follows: TGCAGCGTTGGAGACGGGACAAGCCAAGAGACCCAGTACTTC.

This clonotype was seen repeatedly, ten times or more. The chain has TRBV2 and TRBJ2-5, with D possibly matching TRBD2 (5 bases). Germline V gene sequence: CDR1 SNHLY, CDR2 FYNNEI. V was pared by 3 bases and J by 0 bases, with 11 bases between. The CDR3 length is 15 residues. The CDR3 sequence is CASSEGPGYQETQYF. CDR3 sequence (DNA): TGTGCCAGCAGTGAGGGTCCGGGGTACCAAGAGACCCAGTACTTC.

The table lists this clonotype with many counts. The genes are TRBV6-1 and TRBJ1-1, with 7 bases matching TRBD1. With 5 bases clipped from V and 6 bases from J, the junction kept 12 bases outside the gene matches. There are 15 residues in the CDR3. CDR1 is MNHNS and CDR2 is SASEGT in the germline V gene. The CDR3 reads CASSSGTAGGAEAFF. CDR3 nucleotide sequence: TGTGCCAGCAGTTCGGGGACAGCGGGAGGGGCTGAAGCTTTCTTT.

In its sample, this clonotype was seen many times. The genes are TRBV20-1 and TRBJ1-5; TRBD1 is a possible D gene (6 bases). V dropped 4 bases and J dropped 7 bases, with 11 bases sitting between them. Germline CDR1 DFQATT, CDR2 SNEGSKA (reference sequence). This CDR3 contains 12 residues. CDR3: CSATPQGQPQHF. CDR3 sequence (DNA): TGCAGTGCTACACCTCAGGGGCAGCCCCAGCATTTT.

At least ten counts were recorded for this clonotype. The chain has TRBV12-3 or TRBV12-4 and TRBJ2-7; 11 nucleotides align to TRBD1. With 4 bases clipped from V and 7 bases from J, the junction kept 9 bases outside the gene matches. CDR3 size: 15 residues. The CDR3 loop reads CASSSPGQGVSEQYF. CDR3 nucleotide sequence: TGTGCCAGCAGTTCACCGGGACAGGGGGTGTCTGAGCAGTACTTC.

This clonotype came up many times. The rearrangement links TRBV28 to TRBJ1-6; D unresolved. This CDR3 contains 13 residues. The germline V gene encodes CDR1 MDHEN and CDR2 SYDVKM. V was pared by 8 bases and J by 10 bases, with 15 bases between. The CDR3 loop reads CASSREGASPLHF. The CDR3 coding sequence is TGTGCCAGCTCTAGGGAAGGTGCCTCACCCCTCCACTTT.

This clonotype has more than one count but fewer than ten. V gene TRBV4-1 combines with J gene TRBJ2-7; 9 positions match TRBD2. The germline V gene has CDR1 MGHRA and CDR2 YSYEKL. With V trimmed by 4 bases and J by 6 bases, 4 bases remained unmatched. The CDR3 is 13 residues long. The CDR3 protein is CASSRSTSGEQYF. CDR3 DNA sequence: TGCGCCAGCAGCCGGTCGACTAGCGGCGAGCAGTACTTC.

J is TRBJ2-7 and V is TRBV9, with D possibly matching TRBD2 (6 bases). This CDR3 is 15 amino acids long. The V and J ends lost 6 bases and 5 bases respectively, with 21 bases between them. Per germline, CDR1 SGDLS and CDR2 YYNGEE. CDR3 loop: CASNAGDGRNDEQYF. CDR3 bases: TGTGCCAGCAACGCCGGCGATGGGAGGAACGACGAGCAGTACTTC.

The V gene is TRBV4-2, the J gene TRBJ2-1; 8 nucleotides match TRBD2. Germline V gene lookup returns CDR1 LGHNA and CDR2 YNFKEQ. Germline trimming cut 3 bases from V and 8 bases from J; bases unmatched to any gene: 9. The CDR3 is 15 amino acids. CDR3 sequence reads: CASSQVRGLVDEQFF. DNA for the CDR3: TGTGCCAGCAGCCAGGTCCGGGGACTAGTCGATGAGCAGTTCTTC.

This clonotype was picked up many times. This CDR3 reads CSAKQGAETQYF. As DNA, the CDR3 is TGCAGTGCAAAACAGGGGGCAGAGACCCAGTACTTC. V and J are TRBV20-1 and TRBJ2-5; 9 bases are a match to TRBD1. Germline trimming cut 6 bases from V and 4 bases from J; bases unmatched to any gene: 3. Per germline, CDR1 DFQATT and CDR2 SNEGSKA (reference sequence). There are 12 residues in the CDR3.

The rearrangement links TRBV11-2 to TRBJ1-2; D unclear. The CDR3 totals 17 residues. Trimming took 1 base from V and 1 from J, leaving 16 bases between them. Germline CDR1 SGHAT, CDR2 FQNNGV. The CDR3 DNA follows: TGTGCCAGCAGCTTAGGAGACGGGCAGGAGCTTAACTATGGCTACACCTTC. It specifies CASSLGDGQELNYGYTF.